This TCR beta chain was sequenced in a study of cytomegalovirus exposure and HLA in healthy donors. As for the study in general: As released early, the data held 70 million to 95 million unique TCRs from HLA-typed donors.

CDR1 SNHLY and CDR2 FYNNEI come from the germline V gene. With V trimmed by 3 bases and J by 6 bases, 4 bases remained unmatched. The CDR3 consists of 14 residues. As concerns this clone: Its target is not known.

Points from the study as a whole: For most TCR beta V segments, an earlier analysis put the productive rate at about 87% or about 30% of the time.

PCR used 60 Vbeta primers and 13 Jbeta primers. Assay used: immunoSEQ multiplex PCR; TCRdb lists only in-frame clones, some missing. The sample carries about 150,000 clones, around 70% recorded once. Sequenced sample: PBMCs. This sequence originates from a man aged 30 to 45 in good health and CMV-seronegative. J is TRBJ2-1 and V is TRBV2; 8 bases line up with TRBD2. In DNA form, the CDR3 reads TGTGCCAGCAGTGAGGGTCGGGGGGGCAATGAGCAGTTCTTC. This codes for CASSEGRGGNEQFF.